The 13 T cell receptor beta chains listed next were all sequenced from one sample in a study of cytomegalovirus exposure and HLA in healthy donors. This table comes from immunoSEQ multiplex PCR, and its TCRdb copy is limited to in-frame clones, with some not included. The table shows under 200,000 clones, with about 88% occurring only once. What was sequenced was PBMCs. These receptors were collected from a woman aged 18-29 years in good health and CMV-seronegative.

CDR3 nucleotides: TGTGCCAGCAGAACTATGAACACTGAAGCTTTCTTT. It specifies CASRTMNTEAFF. This rearrangement joins TRBV5-6 to TRBJ1-1; D is ambiguous. The CDR3 has 12 residues. With 5 bases removed from V and 0 bases from J, the gap between germline ends came to 5 bases. Germline-derived CDR1 and CDR2 are SGHDT and YYEEEE.

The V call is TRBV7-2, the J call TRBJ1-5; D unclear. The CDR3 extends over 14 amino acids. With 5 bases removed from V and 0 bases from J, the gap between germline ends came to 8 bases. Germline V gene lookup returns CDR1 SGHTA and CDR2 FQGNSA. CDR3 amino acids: CASSSVYSNQPQHF. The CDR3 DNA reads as TGTGCCAGCAGCAGCGTATATAGCAATCAGCCCCAGCATTTT.

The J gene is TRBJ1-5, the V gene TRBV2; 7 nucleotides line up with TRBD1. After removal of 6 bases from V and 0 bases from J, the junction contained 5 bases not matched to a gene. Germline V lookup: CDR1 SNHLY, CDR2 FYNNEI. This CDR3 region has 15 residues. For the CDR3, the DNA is TGTGCCAGCAGGGGGGGACAGATTAGCAATCAGCCCCAGCATTTT. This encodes CASRGGQISNQPQHF.

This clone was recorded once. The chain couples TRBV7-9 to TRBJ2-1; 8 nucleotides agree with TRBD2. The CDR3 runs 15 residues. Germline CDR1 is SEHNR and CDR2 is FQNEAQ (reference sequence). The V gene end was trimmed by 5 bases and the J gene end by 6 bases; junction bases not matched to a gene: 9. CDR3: CASSQSGGYANEQFF. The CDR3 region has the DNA TGTGCCAGCAGCCAAAGCGGGGGTTACGCCAATGAGCAGTTCTTC.

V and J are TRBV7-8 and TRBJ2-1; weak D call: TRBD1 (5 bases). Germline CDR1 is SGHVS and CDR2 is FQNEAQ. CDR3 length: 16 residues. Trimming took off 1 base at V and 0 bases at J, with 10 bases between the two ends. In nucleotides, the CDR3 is TGTGCCAGCAGCTTAGTATACAGGAGCTCCTACAATGAGCAGTTCTTC. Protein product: CASSLVYRSSYNEQFF.

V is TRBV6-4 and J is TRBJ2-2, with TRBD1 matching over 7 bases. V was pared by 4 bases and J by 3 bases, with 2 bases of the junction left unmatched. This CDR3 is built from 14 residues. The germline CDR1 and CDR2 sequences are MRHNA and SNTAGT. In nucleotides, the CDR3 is TGTGCCAGCAGTGTCCAGGGGGACACCGGGGAGCTGTTTTTT. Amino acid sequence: CASSVQGDTGELFF.

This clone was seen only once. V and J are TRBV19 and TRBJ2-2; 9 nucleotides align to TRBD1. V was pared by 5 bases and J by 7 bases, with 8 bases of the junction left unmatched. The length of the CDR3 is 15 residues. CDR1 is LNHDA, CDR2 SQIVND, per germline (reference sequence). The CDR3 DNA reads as TGTGCCAGTAGTTTATCACAGGGGGCCGGCGGGGAGCTGTTTTTT. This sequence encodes CASSLSQGAGGELFF.

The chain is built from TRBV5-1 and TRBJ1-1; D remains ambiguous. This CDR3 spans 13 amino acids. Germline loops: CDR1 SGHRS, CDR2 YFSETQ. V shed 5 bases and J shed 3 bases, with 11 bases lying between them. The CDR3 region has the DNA TGCGCCAGCAGGCTTAGTGAGGACACTGAAGCTTTCTTT. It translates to CASRLSEDTEAFF.

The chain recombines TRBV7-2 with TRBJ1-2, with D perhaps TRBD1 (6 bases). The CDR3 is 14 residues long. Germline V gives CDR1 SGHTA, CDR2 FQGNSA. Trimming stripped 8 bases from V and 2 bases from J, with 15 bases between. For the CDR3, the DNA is TGTGCCAGCCCACAGGGAAACTTCAACTATGGCTACACCTTC. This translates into CASPQGNFNYGYTF. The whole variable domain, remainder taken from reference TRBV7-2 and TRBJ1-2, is GAGVSQSPSNKVTEKGKDVELRCDPISGHTALYWYRQSLGQGLEFLIYFQGNSAPDKSGLPSDRFSAERTGGSVSTLTIQRTQQEDSAVYLCASPQGNFNYGYTFGSGTRLTVV.

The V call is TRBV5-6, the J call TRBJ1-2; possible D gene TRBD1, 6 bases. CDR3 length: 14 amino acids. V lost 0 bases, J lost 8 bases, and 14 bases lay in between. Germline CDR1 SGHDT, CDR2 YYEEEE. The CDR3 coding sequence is TGTGCCAGCAGCTTGGGACAGGTTACTTGGGGCTACACCTTC. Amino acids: CASSLGQVTWGYTF. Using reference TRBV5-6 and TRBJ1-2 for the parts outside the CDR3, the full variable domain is DAGVTQSPTHLIKTRGQQVTLRCSPKSGHDTVSWYQQALGQGPQFIFQYYEEEERQRGNFPDRFSGHQFPNYSSELNVNALLLGDSALYLCASSLGQVTWGYTFGSGTRLTVV.

CDR3 residues: CASSQDGSYEQYF. The CDR3, as DNA: TGCGCCAGCAGCCAAGATGGGAGCTACGAGCAGTACTTC. The chain combines TRBV4-3 with TRBJ2-7; tentative D call: TRBD2 (5 bases). The germline V gene has CDR1 LGHNA and CDR2 YSLEER. The V gene lost 0 bases and the J gene lost 3 bases, with 6 bases spanning the gap. This CDR3 spans 13 amino acids.

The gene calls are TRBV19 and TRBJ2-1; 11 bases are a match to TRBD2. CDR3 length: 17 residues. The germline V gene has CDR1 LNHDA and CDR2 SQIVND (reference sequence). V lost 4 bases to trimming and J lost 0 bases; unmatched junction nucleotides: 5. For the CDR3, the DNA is TGTGCCAGTAGTAAGACTAGCGGGGCCAGCTCCTACAATGAGCAGTTCTTC. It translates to CASSKTSGASSYNEQFF.

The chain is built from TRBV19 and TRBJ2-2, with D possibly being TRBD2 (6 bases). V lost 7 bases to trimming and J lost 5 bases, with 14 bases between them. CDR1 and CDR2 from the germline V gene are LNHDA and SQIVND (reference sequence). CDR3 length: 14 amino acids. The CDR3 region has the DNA TGTGCCAGTAAAGCCCCAGGGAGGACCGGGGAGCTGTTTTTT. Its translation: CASKAPGRTGELFF.